This T cell receptor beta chain was recorded in a study of blood T cell repertoires in COVID-19 (TCRdb year 2020). Notes on the research overall: Collaborator samples came from the United States, Italy and Spain and covered acute and convalescent phases of COVID-19. Samples were obtained from the ongoing ImmuneRACE study (first 160 participants) and from 1,200 or so subjects provided by 6 global collaborators. The dataset comprised deeply sampled blood TCRbeta repertoires from subjects exposed to, actively infected with, or recovered from COVID-19. Nearly every sample came with metadata listing a de-identified subject ID, COVID-19 status, age in years and sex. The material from the prospective study consisted of cDNA or gDNA derived from T cells, B-cell-depleted T cells, or PBMCs. Where available, HLA class I and class II types were obtained from metadata supplied by the sample provider rather than from assay-based typing. The repertoires were released in a freely available public database meant as a resource for research on the immune response to SARS-CoV-2. Results the study describes overall, beyond this receptor: Clinical and demographic metadata were provided uncurated, with the amount varying by source and participant.

The CDR3 runs 15 residues from the cysteine to the phenylalanine. Just the 45-base CDR3 DNA is kept, in frame starting at base 1. At the junction V is shortened by 5 bases and J by 4 bases; bases outside the gene matches: 5. The germline V gene sets CDR1 to SGHTA and CDR2 to FQGTGA. TCRbeta CDR3 regions were amplified from genomic DNA by means of the immunoSEQ Assay, a bias-controlled multiplex PCR. On the authors' methods: Within the assay, amplification of reference gene primers was used to estimate how many nucleated cells each sample contained. To quantify the absolute abundance of each unique TCRbeta CDR3 rearrangement, sequence reads were collapsed and filtered. For each sample, productive Simpson clonality was calculated as the square root of Simpson's diversity index over productive rearrangements. TCRdb stores this immuneACCESS table with in-frame sequences only. Part of the clones is absent; in the studies checked, under half of the shortfall reflects unresolved V genes, and no reason is known for the rest. The V and J calls and clone size come from that table; D and trimming were worked out from the DNA. The sample data list approximately 83,000 clones, and around 81% of these were observed just once. Jointly, the top ten make up 3.4% of the sample.

Collaborating institutions collected whole blood in K2EDTA tubes following their own protocols. For TCRbeta analysis, collaborators shipped samples as frozen whole blood, isolated PBMCs, or DNA extracted from either of those sample types. As to this clone: Its target antigen remains unknown. No quality values exist for individual bases; no much larger clone is one base distant.

The sample comprised peripheral blood. The receptor was isolated from a man between 45 and 60 years old with acute or convalescent COVID-19. The chain uses TRBV7-3 and TRBJ2-2, and 9 junction bases match TRBD2. CDR3 protein: CASSQGREGTGELFF. The nucleotide sequence reads as follows: TGTGCCAGCAGCCAGGGGCGGGAGGGCACCGGGGAGCTGTTTTTT.